This T cell receptor beta chain was profiled in a study of cytomegalovirus exposure and HLA in healthy donors (dated by TCRdb to 2015 to 2018). As for the study more broadly: An earlier analysis of some 550 of the donors reported more than 250 Gb of sequence data and around 110 million unique TCR beta sequences from roughly 180 million T cells. Of the roughly 430 genotyped donors, 65% to 90% fell in the genetic ancestry cluster associated with self-reported Caucasian donors. Donor age, sex, ethnicity and CMV serostatus were compiled together with the repertoire data. A later genetic analysis took genome-wide SNP genotypes for about three fifths of the roughly 670 donors and used that subset as a discovery cohort. Because of strong linkage in the cohort, roughly five DR-DQ haplotypes were treated as single units for association and clustering. Using immunosequencing, the study profiled T cell repertoires from 666 subjects and related those repertoires to cytomegalovirus serostatus. In a later analysis, previously published TCR beta repertoires from about 640 donors were re-analyzed and high-resolution HLA genotyping was added so that TCR occurrence patterns could be studied. All discovery cohort repertoires had been generated on a single sequencing platform. High-throughput TCR immunosequencing, statistical association of individual TCRs with disease status, and machine learning were combined to predict cytomegalovirus infection status. In an earlier analysis of 500 to 650 of the donors, high-throughput TCR beta sequencing was used to judge whether each TCR beta V gene segment behaved as functional or pseudogenic. Along with the approximately 700-subject first cohort, a separate validation cohort of roughly 110 different subjects was used. Typing coverage varied by locus: 629-630 donors for A, B, C, DRB1 and DQB1; roughly 560 for DQA1; around 610 for DPA1; approximately 450 for DPB1. Among some 400 genotyped donors of the cohort, an average of approximately 240,000 unique TCR beta nucleotide sequences was sequenced per donor, of which about 19% were non-productive. An early release covering roughly 580 HLA-typed donors comprised roughly 300 gigabases of sequencing data and 85 million to 100 million unique TCR sequences. In the later analysis, no new phenotypic data were used to find candidate immune exposures; instead, reliance was placed on TCR beta sequences and their occurrence across donors. Class I and class II HLA loci were covered by the typing at four-digit resolution. The study aimed to test whether signatures of past pathogen exposure could be identified by cataloging public T cell receptors.

This clone was seen just once. No cognate antigen has been identified for it. Per-base quality was not reported, and no clone a single base away is much larger than it. In total, approximately 690 healthy bone marrow donors made up the cohort. All cohort members were sampled while nominally healthy, although unrecorded immune exposures were likely present. The donor tested CMV seropositive, placing the donor among the roughly 300 seropositive members of the cohort. A peripheral blood sample was provided by each donor, and peripheral blood mononuclear cells were used for TCR beta sequencing. Genomic DNA extraction from the blood cell samples was performed with the Qiagen DNeasy Blood Extraction Kit. From a lookup of the germline V gene, CDR1 and CDR2 are MDHEN and SYDVKM. Measured from the cysteine to the phenylalanine, the CDR3 is 19 residues long. Of all the DNA, just the CDR3 is kept, 57 bases in frame from base 1. Trimmed from V: 8 bases; trimmed from J: 0 bases; junction bases lacking a gene match: 11.

The library was generated by the immunoSEQ multiplex PCR assay. For the multiplex PCR, a mixture combining 60 forward primers for TCR Vbeta segments and 13 reverse primers for TCR Jbeta segments was used. The CDR3 region of rearranged TCR beta genes was amplified from genomic DNA with a multiplex PCR assay. The Illumina HiSeq System was used to sequence the amplified TCR beta libraries as 87-base-pair reads. The paper's data handling went like this. A later analysis tallied around 82 million unique TCR beta chains across the 666 repertoires, and about 10 million of those chains were shared by two or more donors. To remove PCR and sequencing errors, raw reads were error-corrected and collapsed into unique sequences using a nearest-neighbor algorithm that merged closely related sequences. To assign V, D and J gene segments, CDR3 sequences were aligned to IMGT reference sequences. For a sequence to be retained, at least a six-nucleotide match to both a V gene segment and a J gene segment was required. A rearrangement counted as productive if the CDR3 had no stop codons and remained in frame with V and J, and every other rearrangement counted as non-productive. Following IMGT convention, CDR3 was defined as the stretch from the second conserved V-encoded cysteine to the conserved J-encoded phenylalanine. The earlier analysis of about 590 of the donors excluded sequences that lacked an unambiguous match to a single V gene segment. An earlier analysis of about 600 of the donors called V segments functional above 56.7% productive rearrangements and segregating when the between-donor standard deviation exceeded 5%. To diagnose cytomegalovirus status from the catalog of TCR beta chain sequences, a statistical classification framework was built. In a later analysis, V and J genes were assigned by comparing TCR nucleotide sequences against IMGT/GENE-DB human TR gene sequences. In a later analysis, CDR3 sequences and most-parsimonious VDJ recombination scenarios were assigned using the TCRdist pipeline. In a later analysis, every TCR beta chain was defined by the combination of its CDR3 amino acid sequence and its V-gene family, and reads without a unique V-gene family were dropped. To address suspected cross-contamination and a sequencing artifact, a later analysis removed under 600 highly shared, low-generation-probability nucleotide sequences. In a later analysis, a clonal expansion index for each public chain was calculated from normalized within-repertoire ranks of inferred template counts. A later analysis computed generation probabilities with a VDJ recombination model fitted to out-of-frame rearrangements, and checked the results against IGoR. Hypergeometric tests were used in a later analysis to score TCR-TCR, TCR-HLA and TCR-CMV co-occurrence, with a repertoire-size bias correction applied to the TCR pairs. To estimate false discovery rates, a later analysis permuted the HLA or CMV assignments 20 times. In a later analysis, co-occurring TCRs were grouped using DBSCAN, and TCRdist sequence similarity was added for clustering within HLA-allele-positive subsets. Repertoires with fewer than 30,000 or more than 120,000 public chains were left out of co-occurrence clustering, as were five repertoires with anomalous nucleotide sharing. The source is immuneACCESS, and TCRdb retained only in-frame sequences with V and J called. Part of the clones is not carried over; for the studies checked, unresolved V genes explain less than half of this, and the remainder is unexplained. V, J and clone size derive from that table, while D and trimming were established from the DNA sequence. Within this sample are roughly 120,000 clones, with around 62% of them counted one time only. Roughly 10% of the sample is in the top ten clones.

Summary of the overall study and its limitations: Sequencing depth was assumed to be roughly uniform across donors in the presence/absence analyses, though that assumption may not hold. A few of the identified cytomegalovirus-associated TCR beta chains were confirmed in vitro to be specific for cytomegalovirus antigens. In this cohort, only TCR beta chains were sequenced, and detectable features were limited by the absence of alpha or paired-chain data. The 87-base-pair reads could not distinguish some IMGT-functional V segments, including TRBV6-2 and TRBV6-3, so those segments were excluded. Because some donors lacked HLA typing at each locus, the association tests relied only on the typed subset. V-gene and J-gene trimming of TCR beta chains was associated with a missense DCLRE1C variant in a later genetic analysis, and the association was replicated in an independent cohort. A later analysis found that HLA-associated TCR beta chains were more clonally expanded and had lower generation probabilities than equally common non-associated chains. For the cohort, immune exposure information was limited to CMV serostatus. Approximately 18 rarely observed V segments, including chromosome 9 orphons, were excluded from the earlier analysis of approximately 500 of the donors because counts were too low. A further reported finding was that TCR beta sequences accurately predicted the HLA-A and HLA-B alleles for most subjects in the first cohort. A later analysis associated about 17,000 TCR beta sequences with specific HLA alleles at a false discovery rate of 0.05. In an earlier analysis of approximately 590 of the donors, most TCR beta V segments were observed in productive rearrangements about 87% or about 30% of the time, broadly matching IMGT annotations. Assigning TCR associations to individual alleles was difficult when HLA alleles, especially DR and DQ, strongly co-occurred. A cluster of highly shared sequence variants was judged likely to be a technical artifact of the sequencing pipeline. Cytomegalovirus status was reported to be diagnosed by the classifier with high specificity and sensitivity in both the original and validation cohorts. Linkage disequilibrium might explain the correlated functional status among segregating V segments, but an unknown experimental factor could not be excluded. A later genetic analysis reported fewer N-insertions in productive TCRs among donors in an Asian-associated ancestry cluster than the roughly 720-donor mean. In a later analysis, several top co-occurrence clusters were reported to appear linked to parvovirus B19, influenza, CMV and Epstein-Barr virus. According to the authors, the approach could potentially be generalized to other disease states and immunological phenotypes. In the study, approximately 160 TCR beta chains were listed as associated with cytomegalovirus. According to a later analysis, TCR association rates differed among HLA loci, with DRB1 alleles showing the most associated TCRs and HLA-C alleles showing the fewest. Most CMV-associated TCR beta chains appeared to be HLA-restricted in a later analysis, and the HLA associations seemed to be driven largely by CMV exposure. Most TCR sequences were seen in very few donors, while some public TCRs were found in many individuals.

The chain was built from TRBV28 and TRBJ2-6; 12 middle bases align to TRBD1. The TCR sequence derives from a woman aged 40 to 50 in good health and CMV-seropositive. The source material was PBMCs. The CDR3 region reads CASYPGTGGTHSGANVLTF. DNA sequence: TGTGCCAGCTATCCCGGGACAGGGGGCACCCACTCTGGGGCCAACGTCCTGACTTTC.